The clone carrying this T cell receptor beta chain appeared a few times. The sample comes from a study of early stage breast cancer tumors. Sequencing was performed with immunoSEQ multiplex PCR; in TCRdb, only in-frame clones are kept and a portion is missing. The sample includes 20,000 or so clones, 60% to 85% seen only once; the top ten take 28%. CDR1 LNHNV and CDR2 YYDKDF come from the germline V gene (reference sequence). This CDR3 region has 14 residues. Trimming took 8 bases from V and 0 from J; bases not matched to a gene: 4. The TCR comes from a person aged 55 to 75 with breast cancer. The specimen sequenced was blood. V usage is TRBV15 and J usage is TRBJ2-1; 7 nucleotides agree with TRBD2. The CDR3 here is CATGGGSSYNEQFF. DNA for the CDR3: TGTGCCACCGGAGGCGGGAGCTCCTACAATGAGCAGTTCTTC.